This T cell receptor beta chain was sequenced during a study of control samples from healthy donors and cancer patients. Produced via immunoSEQ multiplex PCR; TCRdb's table is partial and in-frame only. The profile shows 100,000 to 150,000 clones, around 90% of them singletons. Germline V gene data show CDR1 as GTSNPN and CDR2 as SVGIG (reference sequence). Trimming took 0 bases from V and 8 from J; bases not matched to a gene: 4. This CDR3 region has 14 residues. The origin of this receptor is a man between 40 and 49 years old in good health. V usage is TRBV30 and J usage is TRBJ1-4; 9 positions match TRBD1. Sequencing was performed on blood. CDR3 sequence reads: CAWSVQGAREKLFF. The DNA of the CDR3 is TGTGCCTGGAGTGTACAGGGGGCGAGGGAAAAACTGTTTTTT.